This TCR beta chain comes out of a study of blood T cell repertoires in COVID-19. Method: immunoSEQ multiplex PCR; TCRdb's copy keeps in-frame clones and lacks some. The repertoire holds 20,000 to 30,000 clones, with roughly 86% as singletons. This sequence was found in a man aged 50 to 60 with active COVID-19. The sequenced sample was peripheral blood.

DNA for the CDR3: TGTGCCAGCAGCCCCCGAGCGGTGACGCGGGAGACCCAGTACTTC. Encoded protein: CASSPRAVTRETQYF. This chain uses TRBV9 with TRBJ2-5; possibly TRBD2 for D (5 bases). This CDR3 is built from 15 residues. The V gene lost 4 bases and the J gene lost 5 bases, with 18 bases spanning the gap. The germline V gene encodes CDR1 SGDLS and CDR2 YYNGEE.